Each of the 8 T cell receptor beta chains below was sequenced from the same sample in a study of blood T cell repertoires in COVID-19. Profiling relied on immunoSEQ multiplex PCR, and the TCRdb table lists in-frame clones only, not all of them. The table shows more than 65,000 clones, with approximately 85% occurring only once. Sequenced material: peripheral blood. The receptors were sampled from a man older than 75 with acute or convalescent COVID-19.

The V gene is TRBV7-3, the J gene TRBJ1-1; tentatively, D is TRBD1 (6 bases). CDR3 length: 15 amino acids. The germline V gene has CDR1 SGHTA and CDR2 FQGTGA. The V gene lost 1 base and the J gene lost 0 bases, with 9 bases spanning the gap. The CDR3 sequence is CASSLIPGVNTEAFF. In DNA form, the CDR3 reads TGTGCCAGCAGCTTAATCCCAGGGGTGAACACTGAAGCTTTCTTT.

This clone was counted only a few times. The J gene is TRBJ2-5, the V gene TRBV28; 10 bases align to TRBD2. The CDR3 loop spans 17 amino acids. Per the germline V gene, CDR1 is MDHEN and CDR2 is SYDVKM. Trimming removed 7 bases from V and 2 bases from J; junction bases left unmatched: 13. The CDR3 DNA reads TGTGCCAGCACCCGACCCGTGGGGACTAGCGTACAAGAGACCCAGTACTTC. As protein: CASTRPVGTSVQETQYF. The full variable domain, in which reference TRBV28 and TRBJ2-5 provide the parts outside the CDR3, is DVKVTQSSRYLVKRTGEKVFLECVQDMDHENMFWYRQDPGLGLRLIYFSYDVKMKEKGDIPEGYSVSREKKERFSLILESASTNQTSMYLCASTRPVGTSVQETQYFGPGTRLLVL.

This chain joins TRBV5-1 and TRBJ2-3; TRBD2 aligns across 8 bases. This CDR3 region has 15 residues. Germline values: CDR1 SGHRS, CDR2 YFSETQ. Trimming at V came to 0 bases and at J to 5 bases, leaving 5 bases not matched to a gene. The CDR3 sequence: CASSLAGTSGDTQYF. In DNA form, the CDR3 reads TGCGCCAGCAGCTTGGCAGGGACTAGTGGAGATACGCAGTATTTT.

The chain has TRBV4-2 and TRBJ1-5; 9 bases align to TRBD1. Germline-derived CDR1 and CDR2 are LGHNA and YNFKEQ. Trimming at V came to 3 bases and at J to 5 bases, leaving 8 bases not matched to a gene. The CDR3 contains 16 residues. In DNA, the CDR3 is TGTGCCAGCAGCCAGGACCCGGGACAGGGAGATCAGCCCCAGCATTTT. It encodes CASSQDPGQGDQPQHF.

V usage is TRBV29-1 and J usage is TRBJ1-5; maybe TRBD1 (6 bases). CDR3 length: 12 residues. Germline V gene lookup returns CDR1 SQVTM and CDR2 ANQGSEA. With 4 bases removed from V and 4 bases from J, the gap between germline ends came to 8 bases. CDR3: CSVGQGNQPQHF. Here the CDR3 DNA reads TGCAGCGTTGGCCAGGGGAATCAGCCCCAGCATTTT.

The chain recombines TRBV4-3 with TRBJ2-1; 7 nucleotides align to TRBD2. The CDR3 totals 15 residues. Germline V gene lookup returns CDR1 LGHNA and CDR2 YSLEER. J was trimmed by 0 bases and V by 1 base; bases with no gene match: 0. CDR3 sequence reads: CASSQGGSSYNEQFF. The CDR3 DNA follows: TGCGCCAGCAGCCAAGGCGGGAGCTCCTACAATGAGCAGTTCTTC.

The chain uses TRBV5-1 and TRBJ2-5, with D possibly matching TRBD1 (6 bases). The germline V and J ends were trimmed by 0 bases and 1 base, with 10 bases remaining between them. This CDR3 is 15 amino acids long. Germline values: CDR1 SGHRS, CDR2 YFSETQ. CDR3 coding DNA: TGCGCCAGCAGCTTGGACGGACAGCTCCAAGAGACCCAGTACTTC. This encodes CASSLDGQLQETQYF.

This chain connects TRBV2 to TRBJ1-2, with 12 bases that match TRBD1. Germline V gene data show CDR1 as SNHLY and CDR2 as FYNNEI. J gave up 4 bases and V 8 bases, and 2 bases lay outside the gene matches. The CDR3 is made up of 13 amino acids. Here the CDR3 reads CASGGQGAYGYTF. DNA for the CDR3: TGTGCCAGCGGGGGACAGGGGGCCTATGGCTACACCTTC.